The entry below describes one T cell receptor beta chain. The antigen remains undetermined. The data are from a study of human T cells and chemical hapten exposure. Points from the study as a whole: No shift was seen in TCRs above 1 in 1000 frequency with DPC sensitization.

Indicated time point: healthy volunteer bleed at 6 weeks. Total RNA came from unfractionated whole blood. Individual cDNA molecules (in the library) carried attached unique molecular identifiers. In the original workflow: A per-sample median of approximately 100,000 TCRs was observed, with a range of about 23,224 to 690,600. TCRdb used MiXCR to reprocess the RACE reads, holding one entry per CDR3 protein. None of the V and J calls come from the authors' own analysis; TCRdb made them. The sample lists 70,000 to 85,000 distinct CDR3 sequences; around 8.7% were seen once. Germline V CDR1 and CDR2: LGHDT, YNNKEL (reference sequence). V dropped 0 bases and J dropped 1 base, with 16 bases sitting between them. The CDR3 sequence is 18 residues long.

This TCR came from a male donor in good health. Some clones in this sample may be carry-over from other donors' samples. Sequencing was carried out using whole blood. This chain joins TRBV3-1 and TRBJ2-1; D might be TRBD1 or TRBD2, each matching 5 bases. The CDR3 loop is CASSQDHGLGDSYNEQFF. The CDR3 region has the DNA TGTGCCAGCAGCCAAGATCATGGTTTGGGGGATTCCTACAATGAGCAGTTCTTC.